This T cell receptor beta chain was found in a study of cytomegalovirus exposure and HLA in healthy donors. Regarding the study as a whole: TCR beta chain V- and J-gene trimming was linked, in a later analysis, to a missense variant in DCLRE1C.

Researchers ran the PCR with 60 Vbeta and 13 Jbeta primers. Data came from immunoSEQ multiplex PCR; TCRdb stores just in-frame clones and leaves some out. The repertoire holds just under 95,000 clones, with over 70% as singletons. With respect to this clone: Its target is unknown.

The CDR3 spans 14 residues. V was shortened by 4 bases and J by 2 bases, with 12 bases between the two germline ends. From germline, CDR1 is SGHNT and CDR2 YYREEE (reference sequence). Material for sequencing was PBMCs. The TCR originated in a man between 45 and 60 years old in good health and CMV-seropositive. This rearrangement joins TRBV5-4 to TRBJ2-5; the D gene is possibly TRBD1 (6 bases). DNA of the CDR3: TGTGCCAGCAGCGAAACACAGGGACAAGAGACCCAGTACTTC. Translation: CASSETQGQETQYF.